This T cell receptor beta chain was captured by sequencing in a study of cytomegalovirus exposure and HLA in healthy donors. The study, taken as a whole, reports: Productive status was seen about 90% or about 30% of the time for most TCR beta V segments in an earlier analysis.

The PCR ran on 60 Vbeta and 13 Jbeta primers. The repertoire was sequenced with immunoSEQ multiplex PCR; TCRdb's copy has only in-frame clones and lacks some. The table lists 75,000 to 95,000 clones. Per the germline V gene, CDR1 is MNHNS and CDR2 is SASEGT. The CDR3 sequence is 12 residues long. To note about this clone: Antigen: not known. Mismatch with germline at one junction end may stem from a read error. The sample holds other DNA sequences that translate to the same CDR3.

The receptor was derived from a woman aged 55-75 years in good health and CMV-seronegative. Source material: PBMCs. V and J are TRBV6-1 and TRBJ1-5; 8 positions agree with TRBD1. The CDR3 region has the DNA TGTGCCAGCAGATCCGAGGACAGGGCCCAACATTTT. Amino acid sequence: CASRSEDRAQHF.